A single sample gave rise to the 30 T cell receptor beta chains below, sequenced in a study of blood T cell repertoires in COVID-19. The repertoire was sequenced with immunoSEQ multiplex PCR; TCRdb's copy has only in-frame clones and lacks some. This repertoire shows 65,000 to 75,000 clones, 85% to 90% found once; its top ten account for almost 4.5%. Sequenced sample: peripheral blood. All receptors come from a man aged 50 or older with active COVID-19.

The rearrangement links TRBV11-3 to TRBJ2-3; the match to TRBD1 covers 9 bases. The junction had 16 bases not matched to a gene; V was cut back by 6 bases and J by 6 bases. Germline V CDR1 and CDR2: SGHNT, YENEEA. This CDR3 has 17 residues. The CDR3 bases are TGTGCCAGCAGGTTCAGTTTGGGGACAGGGATGAGGGATACGCAGTATTTT. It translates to CASRFSLGTGMRDTQYF.

The DNA of the CDR3 is TGTGCCAGCAGTTTATTTGGCGGGTCCGGGGGCACTGAAGCTTTCTTT. Protein sequence: CASSLFGGSGGTEAFF. The V and J genes are TRBV28 and TRBJ1-1; tentatively, D is TRBD1 (5 bases). CDR3 length: 16 residues. The germline gives CDR1 MDHEN, CDR2 SYDVKM. V was trimmed by 1 base and J by 4 bases, leaving 16 bases between them.

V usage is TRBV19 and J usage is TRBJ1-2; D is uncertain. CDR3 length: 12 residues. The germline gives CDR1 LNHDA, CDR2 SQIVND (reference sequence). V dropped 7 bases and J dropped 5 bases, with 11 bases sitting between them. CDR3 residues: CASTTVSYGYTF. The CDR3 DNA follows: TGTGCCAGTACCACTGTATCTTATGGCTACACCTTC.

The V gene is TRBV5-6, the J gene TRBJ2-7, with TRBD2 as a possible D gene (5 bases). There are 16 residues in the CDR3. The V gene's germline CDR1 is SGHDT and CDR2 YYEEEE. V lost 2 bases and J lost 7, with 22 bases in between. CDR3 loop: CASSFMGGVEGYEQYF. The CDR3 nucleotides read TGTGCCAGCAGCTTTATGGGCGGAGTTGAGGGTTATGAGCAGTACTTC.

CDR3 nucleotides: TGTGCCAGCAGCCGGGGACTAGCGGCCTACAATGAGCAGTTCTTC. The encoded protein is CASSRGLAAYNEQFF. The chain couples TRBV3-1 (or the pseudogene TRBV3-2) to TRBJ2-1; the match to TRBD2 covers 11 bases. With 4 bases clipped from V and 2 bases from J, the junction kept 1 base outside the gene matches. CDR1 is LGHDT and CDR2 is YNNKEL in the germline V gene (reference sequence). The CDR3 is 15 residues long.

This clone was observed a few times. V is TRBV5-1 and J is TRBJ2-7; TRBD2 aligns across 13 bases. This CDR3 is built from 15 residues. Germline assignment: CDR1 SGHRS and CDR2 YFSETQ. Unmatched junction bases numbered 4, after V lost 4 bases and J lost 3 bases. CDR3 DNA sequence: TGCGCCAGCAGCCTCGGACTAGCGGGAGTCTACGAGCAGTACTTC. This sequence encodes CASSLGLAGVYEQYF.

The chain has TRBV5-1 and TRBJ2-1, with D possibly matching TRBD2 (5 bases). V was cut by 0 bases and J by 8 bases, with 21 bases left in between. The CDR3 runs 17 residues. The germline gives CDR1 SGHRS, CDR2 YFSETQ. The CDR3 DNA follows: TGCGCCAGCAGCTTGGAAGGACTCTCTACGGTACAACATGAGCAGTTCTTC. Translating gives CASSLEGLSTVQHEQFF.

The CDR3 reads CASSFRAGQTSGANVLTF. The CDR3 region has the DNA TGTGCCAGCAGCTTTCGGGCGGGACAGACCTCTGGGGCCAACGTCCTGACTTTC. V is TRBV7-8 and J is TRBJ2-6; D is perhaps TRBD1 (7 bases). This CDR3 comprises 18 residues. V was clipped by 3 bases and J by 0 bases, with 15 bases between them. Germline loops: CDR1 SGHVS, CDR2 FQNEAQ.

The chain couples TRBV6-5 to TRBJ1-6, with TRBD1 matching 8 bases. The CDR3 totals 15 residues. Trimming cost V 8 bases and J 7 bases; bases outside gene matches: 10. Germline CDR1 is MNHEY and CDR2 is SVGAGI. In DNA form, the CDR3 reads TGTGCCAGCCCCTCCGACAGGGGTCGCAATTCACCCCTCCACTTT. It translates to CASPSDRGRNSPLHF.

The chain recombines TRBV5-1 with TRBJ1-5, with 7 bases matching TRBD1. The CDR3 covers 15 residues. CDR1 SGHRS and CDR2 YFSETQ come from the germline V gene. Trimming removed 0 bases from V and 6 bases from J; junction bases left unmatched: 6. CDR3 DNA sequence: TGCGCCAGCAGCTTGGAAGGGGGCGCTTTTCAGCCCCAGCATTTT. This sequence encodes CASSLEGGAFQPQHF.

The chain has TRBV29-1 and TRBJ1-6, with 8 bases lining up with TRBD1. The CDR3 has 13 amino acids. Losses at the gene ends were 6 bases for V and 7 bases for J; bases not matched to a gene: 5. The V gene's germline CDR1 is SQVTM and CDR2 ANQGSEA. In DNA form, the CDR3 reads TGCAGCGTGAGGGACAGGCCCAATTCACCCCTCCACTTT. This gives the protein CSVRDRPNSPLHF.

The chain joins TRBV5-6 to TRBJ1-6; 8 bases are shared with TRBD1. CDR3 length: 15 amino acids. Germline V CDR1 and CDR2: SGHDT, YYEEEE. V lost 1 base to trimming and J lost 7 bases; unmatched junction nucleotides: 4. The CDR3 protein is CASSLLDRENSPLHF. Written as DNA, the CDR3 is TGTGCCAGCAGCTTGCTGGACAGGGAGAATTCACCCCTCCACTTT.

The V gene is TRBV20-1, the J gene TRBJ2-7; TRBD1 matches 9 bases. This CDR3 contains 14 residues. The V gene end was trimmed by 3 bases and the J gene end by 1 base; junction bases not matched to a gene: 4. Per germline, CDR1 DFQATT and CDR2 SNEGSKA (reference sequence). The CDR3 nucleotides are TGCAGTGCTAGTCAGGGGACAGGGTCCTACGAGCAGTACTTC. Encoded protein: CSASQGTGSYEQYF.

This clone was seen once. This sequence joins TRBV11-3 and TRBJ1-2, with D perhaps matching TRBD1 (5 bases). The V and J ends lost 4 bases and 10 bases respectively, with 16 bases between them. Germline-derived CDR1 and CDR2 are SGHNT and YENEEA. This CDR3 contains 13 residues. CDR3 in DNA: TGTGCCAGCAGCTCTGTCGGCAGGGAGGCCTACACCTTC. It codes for CASSSVGREAYTF.

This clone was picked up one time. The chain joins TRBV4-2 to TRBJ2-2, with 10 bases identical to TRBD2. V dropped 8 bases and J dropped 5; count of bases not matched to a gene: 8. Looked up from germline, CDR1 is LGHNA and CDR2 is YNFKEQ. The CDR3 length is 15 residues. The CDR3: CASRSGGAETGELFF. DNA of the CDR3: TGTGCCAGCCGGAGCGGGGGGGCCGAAACCGGGGAGCTGTTTTTT.

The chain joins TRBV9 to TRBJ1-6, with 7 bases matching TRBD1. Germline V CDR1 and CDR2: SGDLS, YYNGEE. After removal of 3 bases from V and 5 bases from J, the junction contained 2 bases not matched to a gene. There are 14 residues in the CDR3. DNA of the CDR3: TGTGCCAGCAGCGCGGGGACAGATAATTCACCCCTCCACTTT. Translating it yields CASSAGTDNSPLHF.

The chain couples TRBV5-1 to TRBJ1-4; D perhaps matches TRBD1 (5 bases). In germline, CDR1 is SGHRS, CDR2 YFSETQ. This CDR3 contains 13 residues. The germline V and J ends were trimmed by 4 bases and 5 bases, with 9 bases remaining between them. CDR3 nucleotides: TGCGCCAGCAGCCGACAGCTAAATGAAAAACTGTTTTTT. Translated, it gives CASSRQLNEKLFF.

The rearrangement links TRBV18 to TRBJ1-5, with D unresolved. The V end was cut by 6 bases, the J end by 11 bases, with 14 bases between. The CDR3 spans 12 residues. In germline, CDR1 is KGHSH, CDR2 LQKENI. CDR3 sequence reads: CASSDGSGTQHF. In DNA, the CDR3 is TGTGCCAGCTCGGATGGGTCGGGTACCCAGCATTTT.

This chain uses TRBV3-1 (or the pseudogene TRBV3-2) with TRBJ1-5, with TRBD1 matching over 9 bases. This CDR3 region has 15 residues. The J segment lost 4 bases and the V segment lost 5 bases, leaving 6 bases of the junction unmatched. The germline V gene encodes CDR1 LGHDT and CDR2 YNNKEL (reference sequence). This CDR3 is CASSLTGGLNQPQHF. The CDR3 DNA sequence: TGTGCCAGCAGCTTAACAGGGGGCTTGAATCAGCCCCAGCATTTT.

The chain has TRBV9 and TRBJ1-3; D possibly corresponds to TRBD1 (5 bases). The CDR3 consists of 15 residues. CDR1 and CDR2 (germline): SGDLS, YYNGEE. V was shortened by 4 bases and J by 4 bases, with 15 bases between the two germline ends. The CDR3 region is CASSPTGVLGNTIYF. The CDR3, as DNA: TGTGCCAGCAGCCCTACAGGAGTCCTCGGAAACACCATATATTTT.

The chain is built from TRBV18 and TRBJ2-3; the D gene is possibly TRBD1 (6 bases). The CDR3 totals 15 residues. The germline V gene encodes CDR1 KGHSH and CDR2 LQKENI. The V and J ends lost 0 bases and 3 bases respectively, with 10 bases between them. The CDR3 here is CASSPPQGYTDTQYF. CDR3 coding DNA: TGTGCCAGCTCACCACCGCAGGGGTATACAGATACGCAGTATTTT.

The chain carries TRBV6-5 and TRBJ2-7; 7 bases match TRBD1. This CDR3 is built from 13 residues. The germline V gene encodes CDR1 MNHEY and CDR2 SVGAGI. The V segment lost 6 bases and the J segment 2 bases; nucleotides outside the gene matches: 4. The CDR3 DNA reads TGTGCCAGCAGGCTGACAGGGACCTACGAGCAGTACTTC. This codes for CASRLTGTYEQYF.

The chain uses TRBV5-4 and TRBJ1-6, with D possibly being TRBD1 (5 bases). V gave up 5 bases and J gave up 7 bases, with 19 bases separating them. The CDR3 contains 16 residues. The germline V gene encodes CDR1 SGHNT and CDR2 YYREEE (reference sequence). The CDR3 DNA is TGTGCCAGCAGACCGGGGGGGAGGGGACCAAATTCACCCCTCCACTTT. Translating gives CASRPGGRGPNSPLHF.

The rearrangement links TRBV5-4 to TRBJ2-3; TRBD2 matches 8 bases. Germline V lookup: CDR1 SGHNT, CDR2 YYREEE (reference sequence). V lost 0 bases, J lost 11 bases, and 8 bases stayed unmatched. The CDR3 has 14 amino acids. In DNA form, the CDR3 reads TGTGCCAGCAGCTTGGAAGGCCGGGCGGGGGGGCAGTATTTT. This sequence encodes CASSLEGRAGGQYF. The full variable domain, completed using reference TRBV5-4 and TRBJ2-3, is ETGVTQSPTHLIKTRGQQVTLRCSSQSGHNTVSWYQQALGQGPQFIFQYYREEENGRGNFPPRFSGLQFPNYSSELNVNALELDDSALYLCASSLEGRAGGQYFGPGTRLTVL.

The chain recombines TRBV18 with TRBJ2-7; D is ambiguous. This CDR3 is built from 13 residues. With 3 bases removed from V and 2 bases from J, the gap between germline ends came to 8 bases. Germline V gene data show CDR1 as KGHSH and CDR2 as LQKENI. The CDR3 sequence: CASSPQVTYEQYF. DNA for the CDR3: TGTGCCAGCTCACCCCAGGTTACCTACGAGCAGTACTTC.

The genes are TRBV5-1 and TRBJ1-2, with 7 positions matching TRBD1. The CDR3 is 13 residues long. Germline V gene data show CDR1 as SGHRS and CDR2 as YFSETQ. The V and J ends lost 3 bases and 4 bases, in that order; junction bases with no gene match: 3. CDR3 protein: CASSSGQSYGYTF. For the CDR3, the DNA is TGCGCCAGCAGCTCGGGACAGTCCTATGGCTACACCTTC.

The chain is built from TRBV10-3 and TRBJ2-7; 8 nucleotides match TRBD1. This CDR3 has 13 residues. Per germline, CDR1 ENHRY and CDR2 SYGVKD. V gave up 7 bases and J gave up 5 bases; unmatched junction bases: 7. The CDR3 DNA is TGTGCCATCACCCAGGACAGGGCGAACGAGCAGTACTTC. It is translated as CAITQDRANEQYF.

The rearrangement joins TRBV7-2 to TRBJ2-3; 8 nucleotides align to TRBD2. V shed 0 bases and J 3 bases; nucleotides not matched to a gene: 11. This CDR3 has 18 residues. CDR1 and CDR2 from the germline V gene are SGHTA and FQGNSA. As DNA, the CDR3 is TGTGCCAGCAGCTTAGCGGTAACGGGGGGGCCTCGGACAGATACGCAGTATTTT. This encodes CASSLAVTGGPRTDTQYF. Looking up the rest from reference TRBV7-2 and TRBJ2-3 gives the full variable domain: GAGVSQSPSNKVTEKGKDVELRCDPISGHTALYWYRQSLGQGLEFLIYFQGNSAPDKSGLPSDRFSAERTGGSVSTLTIQRTQQEDSAVYLCASSLAVTGGPRTDTQYFGPGTRLTVL.

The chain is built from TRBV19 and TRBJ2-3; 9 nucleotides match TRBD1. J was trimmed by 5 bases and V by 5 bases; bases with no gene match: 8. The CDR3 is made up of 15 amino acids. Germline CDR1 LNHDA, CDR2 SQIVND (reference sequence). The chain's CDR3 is CASSLHRGRGDTQYF. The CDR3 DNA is TGTGCCAGTAGTCTACACAGGGGGCGAGGAGATACGCAGTATTTT.

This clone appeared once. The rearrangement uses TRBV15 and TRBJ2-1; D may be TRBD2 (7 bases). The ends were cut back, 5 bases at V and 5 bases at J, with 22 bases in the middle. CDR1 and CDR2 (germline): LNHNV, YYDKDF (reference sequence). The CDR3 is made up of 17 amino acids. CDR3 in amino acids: CATSFEGGGGRNNEQFF. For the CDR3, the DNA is TGTGCCACCAGCTTCGAGGGGGGAGGGGGTAGGAACAATGAGCAGTTCTTC.